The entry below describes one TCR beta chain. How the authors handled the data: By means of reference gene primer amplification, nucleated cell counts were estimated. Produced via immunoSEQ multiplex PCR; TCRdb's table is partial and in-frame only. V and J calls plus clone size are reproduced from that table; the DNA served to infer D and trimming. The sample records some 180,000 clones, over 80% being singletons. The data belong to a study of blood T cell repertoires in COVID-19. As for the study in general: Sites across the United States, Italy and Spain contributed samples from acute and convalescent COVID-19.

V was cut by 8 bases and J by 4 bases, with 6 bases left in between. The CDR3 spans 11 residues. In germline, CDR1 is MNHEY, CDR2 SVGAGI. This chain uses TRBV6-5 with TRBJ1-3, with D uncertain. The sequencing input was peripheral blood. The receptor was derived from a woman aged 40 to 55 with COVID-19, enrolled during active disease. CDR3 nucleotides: TGTGCCAGCGAACTCGGAAACACCATATATTTT. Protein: CASELGNTIYF.